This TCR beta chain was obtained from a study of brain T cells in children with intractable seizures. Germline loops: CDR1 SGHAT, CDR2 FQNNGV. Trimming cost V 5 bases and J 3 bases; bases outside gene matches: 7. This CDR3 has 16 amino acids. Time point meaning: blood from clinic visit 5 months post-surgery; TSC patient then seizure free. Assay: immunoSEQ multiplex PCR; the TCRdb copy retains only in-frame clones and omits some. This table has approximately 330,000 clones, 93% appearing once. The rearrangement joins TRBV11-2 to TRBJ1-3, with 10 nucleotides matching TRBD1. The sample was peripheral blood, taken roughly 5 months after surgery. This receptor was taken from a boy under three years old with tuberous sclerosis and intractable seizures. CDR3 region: CASSHPWTGGGNTIYF. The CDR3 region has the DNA TGTGCCAGCAGCCATCCCTGGACAGGGGGTGGAAACACCATATATTTT.